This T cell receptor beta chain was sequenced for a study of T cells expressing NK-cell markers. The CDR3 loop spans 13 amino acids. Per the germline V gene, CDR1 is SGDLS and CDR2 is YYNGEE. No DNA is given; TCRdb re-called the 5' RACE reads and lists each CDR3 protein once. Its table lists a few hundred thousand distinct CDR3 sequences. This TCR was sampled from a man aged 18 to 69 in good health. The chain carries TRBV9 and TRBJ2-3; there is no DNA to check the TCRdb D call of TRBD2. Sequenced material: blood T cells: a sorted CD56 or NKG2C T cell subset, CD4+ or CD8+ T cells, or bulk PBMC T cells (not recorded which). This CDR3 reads CASSVDSGGWQYF.